The clone carrying this TCR beta chain appeared a few times. Investigators reverse transcribed all isolated RNA, so they sequenced expressed TCRB transcripts. Method: immunoSEQ multiplex PCR; TCRdb's copy keeps in-frame clones and lacks some. The table has roughly 150,000 clones, 8.5% to 14% seen once. The CDR3 totals 15 residues. Germline V gene lookup returns CDR1 MGHDK and CDR2 SYGVNS. The junction had 10 bases not matched to a gene; V was cut back by 2 bases and J by 7 bases. The source of the sample is a study of beta chain features in type 1 diabetes. V is TRBV25-1 and J is TRBJ1-2; 7 nucleotides match TRBD1. Sequencing was done on a sample of central memory CD4+ T cells from blood. This receptor was identified in a man aged 18 to 35 in good health. CDR3 amino acids: CASSEINRGRGGYTF. The CDR3 coding sequence is TGTGCCAGCAGTGAAATTAACAGGGGCCGCGGTGGCTACACCTTC.